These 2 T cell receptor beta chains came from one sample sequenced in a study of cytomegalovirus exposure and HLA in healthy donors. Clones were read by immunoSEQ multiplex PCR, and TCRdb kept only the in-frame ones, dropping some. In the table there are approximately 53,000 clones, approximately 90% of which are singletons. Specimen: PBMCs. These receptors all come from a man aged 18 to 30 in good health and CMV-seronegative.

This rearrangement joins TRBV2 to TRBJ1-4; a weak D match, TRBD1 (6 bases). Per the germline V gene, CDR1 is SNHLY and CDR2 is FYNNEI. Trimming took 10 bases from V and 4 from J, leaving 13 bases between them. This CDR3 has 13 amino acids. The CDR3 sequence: CATNTGFNEKLFF. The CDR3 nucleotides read TGTGCCACCAACACAGGGTTTAATGAAAAACTGTTTTTT.

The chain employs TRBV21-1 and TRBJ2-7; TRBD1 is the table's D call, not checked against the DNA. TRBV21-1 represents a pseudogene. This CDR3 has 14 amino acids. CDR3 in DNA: TGTGCCAGCAACCGACAGGGAGAAGTTGACGAGCAGTACTTC. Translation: CASNRQGEVDEQYF.